The 8 T cell receptor beta chains in this list originate from one sample, sequenced in a study of blood T cell repertoires in COVID-19 (TCRdb year 2020). Library preparation employed the immunoSEQ multiplex PCR assay. Held by TCRdb, this immuneACCESS table contains in-frame sequences only and omits some clones. Under half of the omission traces to an unresolved V gene where checked; the cause of the rest is unknown. In all, the sample holds 200,000 to 300,000 clones, and approximately 84% of those were seen once. Around 1.9% of the sample belongs to the ten largest clones. Source material: peripheral blood. These receptor sequences come from a woman aged 80 or older with acute or convalescent COVID-19.

This chain uses TRBV7-2 with TRBJ2-1; 10 bases are a match to TRBD2. After removal of 1 base from V and 9 bases from J, the junction contained 3 bases not matched to a gene. The CDR3 has 14 residues. Looked up from germline, CDR1 is SGHTA and CDR2 is FQGNSA. The CDR3 reads CASSLVSGGTEQFF. The CDR3 DNA is TGTGCCAGCAGCTTAGTTAGCGGGGGGACTGAGCAGTTCTTC.

The J gene is TRBJ1-2, the V gene TRBV5-1; D not certain. CDR1 is SGHRS and CDR2 is YFSETQ in the germline V gene. The CDR3 sequence is 16 residues long. Deletions cut 2 bases from V and 2 bases from J, with 16 bases between. CDR3 loop: CASSFFSTGKNYGYTF. The DNA of the CDR3 is TGCGCCAGCAGCTTTTTCTCGACCGGGAAAAACTATGGCTACACCTTC.

The chain joins TRBV11-2 to TRBJ2-7; D ambiguous. Germline V gives CDR1 SGHAT, CDR2 FQNNGV. CDR3 size: 14 residues. Trimming took off 4 bases at V and 1 base at J, with 11 bases between the two ends. This chain's CDR3 is CASSSTRGSYEQYF. The CDR3 DNA is TGTGCCAGCAGCTCCACCCGCGGTTCCTACGAGCAGTACTTC.

The chain has TRBV4-2 and TRBJ1-3, with D possibly matching TRBD1 (5 bases). This CDR3 is built from 17 residues. CDR1 is LGHNA and CDR2 is YNFKEQ in the germline V gene. Trimming cost V 1 base and J 0 bases, with 13 bases left between them. CDR3 amino acids: CASSQVGGSDSGNTIYF. The CDR3 DNA follows: TGTGCCAGCAGCCAAGTCGGGGGGAGTGACTCTGGAAACACCATATATTTT.

The V and J genes are TRBV6-4 and TRBJ2-3; the match to TRBD1 covers 7 bases. The CDR3 is made up of 15 amino acids. Germline values: CDR1 MRHNA, CDR2 SNTAGT. V shed 8 bases, J shed 7 bases, and the junction held 15 bases outside the gene matches. This CDR3 reads CASRAGTASIYTQYF. The CDR3 DNA reads TGTGCCAGCCGTGCCGGGACAGCTTCGATATATACGCAGTATTTT.

This sequence joins TRBV5-1 and TRBJ2-1; TRBD2 might be the D (5 bases). Germline CDR1 SGHRS, CDR2 YFSETQ. The CDR3 covers 15 residues. V lost 4 bases, J lost 0 bases, and 11 bases lay in between. DNA of the CDR3: TGCGCCAGCAGCCCCGGCGGAGGCTCCTACAATGAGCAGTTCTTC. Its protein is CASSPGGGSYNEQFF.

This clone was detected a few times. The V gene is TRBV4-2, the J gene TRBJ1-4, with TRBD1 identical over 9 bases. The junction had 3 bases not matched to a gene; V was cut back by 0 bases and J by 7 bases. The germline gives CDR1 LGHNA, CDR2 YNFKEQ. This CDR3 spans 15 amino acids. The CDR3 protein is CASSQDTGGFEKLFF. DNA of the CDR3: TGTGCCAGCAGCCAAGATACAGGGGGCTTTGAAAAACTGTTTTTT.

The chain employs TRBV5-5 and TRBJ2-1, with TRBD2 matching 9 bases. The CDR3 consists of 12 residues. V lost 5 bases to trimming and J lost 10 bases; unmatched junction nucleotides: 4. The germline CDR1 and CDR2 sequences are SGHKS and YYEKEE (reference sequence). In DNA form, the CDR3 reads TGTGCCAGCAGAAACCTAGCGGGGGAGCAGTTCTTC. This encodes CASRNLAGEQFF.